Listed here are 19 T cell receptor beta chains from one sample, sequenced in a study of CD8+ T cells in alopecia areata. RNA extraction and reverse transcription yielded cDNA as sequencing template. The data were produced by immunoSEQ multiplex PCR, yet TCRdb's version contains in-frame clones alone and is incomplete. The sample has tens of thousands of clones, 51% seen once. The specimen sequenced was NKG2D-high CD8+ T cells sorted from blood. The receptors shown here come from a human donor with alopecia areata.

Here the CDR3 DNA reads TGCAGCGTTGAACCTACAGATACGCAGTATTTT. As protein: CSVEPTDTQYF. The chain employs TRBV29-1 and TRBJ2-3; D unresolved. CDR3 length equals 11 residues. CDR1 and CDR2 (germline): SQVTM, ANQGSEA. Trimming shortened V by 2 bases and J by 3 bases, and 3 bases separated the two germline ends.

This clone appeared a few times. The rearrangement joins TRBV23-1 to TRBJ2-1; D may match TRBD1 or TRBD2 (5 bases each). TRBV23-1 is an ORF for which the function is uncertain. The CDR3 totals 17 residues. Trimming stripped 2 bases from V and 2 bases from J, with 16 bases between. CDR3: CASSQEGRDRPYNEQFF. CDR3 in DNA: TGCGCCAGCAGTCAAGAAGGCCGGGACCGTCCCTACAATGAGCAGTTCTTC.

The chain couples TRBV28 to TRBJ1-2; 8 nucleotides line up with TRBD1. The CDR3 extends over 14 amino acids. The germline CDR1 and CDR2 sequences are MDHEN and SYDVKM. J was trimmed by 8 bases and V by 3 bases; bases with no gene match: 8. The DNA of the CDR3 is TGTGCCAGCAGTTTTCCGGACAGGGAGGGAGGCTACACCTTC. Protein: CASSFPDREGGYTF.

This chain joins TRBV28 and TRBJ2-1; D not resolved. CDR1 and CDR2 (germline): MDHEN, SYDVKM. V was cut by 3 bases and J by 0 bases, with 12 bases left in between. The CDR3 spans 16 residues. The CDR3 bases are TGTGCCAGCAGTTTTAAGAGGCTTAGCTCCTACAATGAGCAGTTCTTC. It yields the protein CASSFKRLSSYNEQFF.

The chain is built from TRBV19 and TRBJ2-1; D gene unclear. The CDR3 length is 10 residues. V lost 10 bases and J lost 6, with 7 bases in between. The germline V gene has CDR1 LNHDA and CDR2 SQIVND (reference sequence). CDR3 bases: TGTGCCATACGACCCAATGAGCAGTTCTTC. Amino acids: CAIRPNEQFF.

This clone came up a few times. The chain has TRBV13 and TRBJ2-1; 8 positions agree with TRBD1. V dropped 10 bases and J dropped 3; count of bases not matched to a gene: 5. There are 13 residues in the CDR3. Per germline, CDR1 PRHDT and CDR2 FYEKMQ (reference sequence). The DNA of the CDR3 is TGTGCCACTGGACAGGGCGGCTACAATGAGCAGTTCTTC. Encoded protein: CATGQGGYNEQFF.

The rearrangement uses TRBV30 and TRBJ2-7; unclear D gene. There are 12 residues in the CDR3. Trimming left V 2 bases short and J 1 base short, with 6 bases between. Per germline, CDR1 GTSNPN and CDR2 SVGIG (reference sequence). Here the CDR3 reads CAWSRVSYEQYF. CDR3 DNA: TGTGCCTGGAGTAGGGTTTCCTACGAGCAGTACTTC.

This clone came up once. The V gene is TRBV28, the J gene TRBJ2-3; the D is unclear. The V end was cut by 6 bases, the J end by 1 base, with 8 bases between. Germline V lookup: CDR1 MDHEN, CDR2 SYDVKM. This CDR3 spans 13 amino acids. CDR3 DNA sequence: TGTGCCAGCAGCATCCTCGGCACAGATACGCAGTATTTT. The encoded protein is CASSILGTDTQYF. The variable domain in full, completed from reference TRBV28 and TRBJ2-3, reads DVKVTQSSRYLVKRTGEKVFLECVQDMDHENMFWYRQDPGLGLRLIYFSYDVKMKEKGDIPEGYSVSREKKERFSLILESASTNQTSMYLCASSILGTDTQYFGPGTRLTVL.

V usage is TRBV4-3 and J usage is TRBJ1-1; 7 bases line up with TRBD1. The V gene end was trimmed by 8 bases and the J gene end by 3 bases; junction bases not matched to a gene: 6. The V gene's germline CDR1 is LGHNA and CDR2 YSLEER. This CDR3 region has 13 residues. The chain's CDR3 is CASGYDRDTEAFF. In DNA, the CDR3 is TGCGCCAGCGGTTATGACAGGGACACTGAAGCTTTCTTT.

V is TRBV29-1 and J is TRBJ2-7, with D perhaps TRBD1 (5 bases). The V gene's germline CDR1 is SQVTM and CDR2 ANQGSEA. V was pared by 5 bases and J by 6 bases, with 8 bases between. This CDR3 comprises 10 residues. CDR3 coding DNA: TGCAGCGTTAGGGGCCGCGAGCAGTACTTC. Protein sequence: CSVRGREQYF.

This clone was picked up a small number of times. The CDR3 loop reads CASRAYEGGPNEQYF. Written as DNA, the CDR3 is TGTGCCAGTAGGGCCTACGAGGGGGGGCCTAACGAGCAGTACTTC. V usage is TRBV19 and J usage is TRBJ2-7, with D perhaps matching TRBD2 (7 bases). In germline, CDR1 is LNHDA, CDR2 SQIVND (reference sequence). Trimming took off 6 bases at V and 5 bases at J, with 20 bases between the two ends. The CDR3 is 15 amino acids.

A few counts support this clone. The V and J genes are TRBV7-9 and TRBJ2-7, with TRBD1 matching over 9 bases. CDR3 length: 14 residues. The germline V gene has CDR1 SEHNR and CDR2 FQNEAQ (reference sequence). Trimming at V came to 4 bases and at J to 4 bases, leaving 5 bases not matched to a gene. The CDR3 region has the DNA TGTGCCAGCAGCTCGGGGGACAGGGAATACGAGCAGTACTTC. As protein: CASSSGDREYEQYF.

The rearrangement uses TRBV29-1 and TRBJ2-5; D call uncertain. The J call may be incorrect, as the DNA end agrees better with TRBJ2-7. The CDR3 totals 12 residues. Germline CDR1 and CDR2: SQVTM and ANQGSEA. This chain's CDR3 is CSVDHSPYEQYF. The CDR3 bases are TGCAGCGTTGACCACAGCCCCTACGAGCAGTACTTC.

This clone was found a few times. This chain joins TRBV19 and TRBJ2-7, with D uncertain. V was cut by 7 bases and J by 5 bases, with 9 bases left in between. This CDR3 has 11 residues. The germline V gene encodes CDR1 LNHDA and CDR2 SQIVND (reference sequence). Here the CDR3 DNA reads TGTGCCAGTAAGGGTGGGGACGAGCAGTACTTC. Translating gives CASKGGDEQYF. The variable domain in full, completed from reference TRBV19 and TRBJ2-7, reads DGGITQSPKYLFRKEGQNVTLSCEQNLNHDAMYWYRQDPGQGLRLIYYSQIVNDFQKGDIAEGYSVSREKKESFPLTVTSAQKNPTAFYLCASKGGDEQYFGPGTRLTVT.

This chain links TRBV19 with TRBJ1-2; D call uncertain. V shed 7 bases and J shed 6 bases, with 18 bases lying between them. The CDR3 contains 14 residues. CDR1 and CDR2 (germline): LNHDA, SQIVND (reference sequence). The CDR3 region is CASIAPLERDGYTF. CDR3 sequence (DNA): TGTGCCAGTATCGCCCCTCTGGAACGCGATGGCTACACCTTC.

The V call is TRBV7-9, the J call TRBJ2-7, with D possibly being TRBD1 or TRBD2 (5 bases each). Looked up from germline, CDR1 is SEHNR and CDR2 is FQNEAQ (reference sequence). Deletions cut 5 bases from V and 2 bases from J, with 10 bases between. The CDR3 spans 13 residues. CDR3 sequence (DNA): TGTGCCAGCAGCCCGAGGGGAACCTACGAGCAGTACTTC. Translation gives CASSPRGTYEQYF. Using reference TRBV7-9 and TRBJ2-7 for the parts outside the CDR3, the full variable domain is DTGVSQNPRHKITKRGQNVTFRCDPISEHNRLYWYRQTLGQGPEFLTYFQNEAQLEKSRLLSDRFSAERPKGSFSTLEIQRTEQGDSAMYLCASSPRGTYEQYFGPGTRLTVT.

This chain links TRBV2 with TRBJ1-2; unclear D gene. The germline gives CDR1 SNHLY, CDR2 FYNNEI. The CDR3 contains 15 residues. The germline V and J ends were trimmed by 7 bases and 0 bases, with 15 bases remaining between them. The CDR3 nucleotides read TGTGCCAGCACAACGGCGGATGGGGCTAACTATGGCTACACCTTC. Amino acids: CASTTADGANYGYTF.

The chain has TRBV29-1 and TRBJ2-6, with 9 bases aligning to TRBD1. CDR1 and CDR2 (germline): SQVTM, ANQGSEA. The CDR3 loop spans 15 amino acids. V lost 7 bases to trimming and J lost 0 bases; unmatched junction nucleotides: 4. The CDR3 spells CSAGQGYSGANVLTF. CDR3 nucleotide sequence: TGCAGCGCGGGACAGGGTTACTCTGGGGCCAACGTCCTGACTTTC.

CDR3 region: CASSDYRGLNQPQHF. As DNA, the CDR3 is TGTGCCAGCAGTGACTACAGGGGGTTGAATCAGCCCCAGCATTTT. The chain recombines TRBV2 with TRBJ1-5; 8 nucleotides align to TRBD1. The CDR3 length is 15 residues. CDR1 SNHLY and CDR2 FYNNEI come from the germline V gene. Trimming removed 3 bases from V and 4 bases from J; junction bases left unmatched: 5.